This T cell receptor (beta chain) came from a study of T cell repertoires in ileal Crohn's disease. Study-wide points: Endoscopic recurrence occurred in every patient whose clonality exceeded 26.8%. Mucosal expansions were suggested to be mainly CD8 T cells.

Repertoires were generated with immunoSEQ multiplex PCR, while TCRdb's copy carries only in-frame clones and drops some. Of roughly 13,000 clones in the sample, around four fifths were seen once. The count of this clone is one. Antigen: not known. CDR1 and CDR2 from the germline V gene are MNHNS and SASEGT. This CDR3 has 12 amino acids. V trimming: 7 bases; J trimming: 14 bases; junction bases outside the gene matches: 10. This chain connects TRBV6-1 to TRBJ1-4; 7 bases align to TRBD1. Input material: ileal tissue. The sequence was collected from an adult with Crohn's disease. The CDR3 DNA reads TGTGCCAGCACCAGACAGGGTTCTTCCCTGTTTTTT. Its protein is CASTRQGSSLFF.